These 20 T cell receptor beta chains originate from one sample sequenced in a study of cytomegalovirus exposure and HLA in healthy donors. 13 Jbeta primers and 60 Vbeta primers were used for the PCR. Profiling relied on immunoSEQ multiplex PCR, and the TCRdb table lists in-frame clones only, not all of them. Here the sample spans roughly 80,000 clones, roughly 81% being singletons. The sequenced sample consisted of PBMCs. The receptors here all came from a woman aged 25 to 39 in good health and CMV-seronegative.

The chain employs TRBV5-4 and TRBJ2-7, with 12 bases identical to TRBD1. There are 14 residues in the CDR3. Looked up from germline, CDR1 is SGHNT and CDR2 is YYREEE (reference sequence). V lost 3 bases, J lost 3 bases, and 1 base stayed unmatched. This CDR3 reads CASSWDRGLYEQYF. DNA of the CDR3: TGTGCCAGCAGCTGGGACAGGGGGCTCTACGAGCAGTACTTC. Complete variable domain (other parts from reference TRBV5-4 and TRBJ2-7): ETGVTQSPTHLIKTRGQQVTLRCSSQSGHNTVSWYQQALGQGPQFIFQYYREEENGRGNFPPRFSGLQFPNYSSELNVNALELDDSALYLCASSWDRGLYEQYFGPGTRLTVT.

The V gene is TRBV2, the J gene TRBJ1-5, with 8 nucleotides matching TRBD1. The V and J ends lost 4 bases and 0 bases, in that order; junction bases with no gene match: 14. Germline loops: CDR1 SNHLY, CDR2 FYNNEI. The CDR3 consists of 19 residues. The CDR3 spells CASSVGRDRTYYSNQPQHF. The CDR3 nucleotides read TGTGCCAGCAGTGTGGGCCGGGACAGGACCTATTATAGCAATCAGCCCCAGCATTTT.

The V gene is TRBV5-4, the J gene TRBJ1-2; 9 bases agree with TRBD1. The germline V gene encodes CDR1 SGHNT and CDR2 YYREEE (reference sequence). The CDR3 length is 13 residues. Losses at the gene ends were 4 bases for V and 8 bases for J; bases not matched to a gene: 6. The CDR3 is CASSEGTGSGYTF. For the CDR3, the DNA is TGTGCCAGCAGCGAAGGGACAGGGAGCGGCTACACCTTC. The variable domain in full, completed from reference TRBV5-4 and TRBJ1-2, reads ETGVTQSPTHLIKTRGQQVTLRCSSQSGHNTVSWYQQALGQGPQFIFQYYREEENGRGNFPPRFSGLQFPNYSSELNVNALELDDSALYLCASSEGTGSGYTFGSGTRLTVV.

The rearrangement links TRBV4-1 to TRBJ2-7, with D perhaps matching TRBD2 (7 bases). CDR1 and CDR2 from the germline V gene are MGHRA and YSYEKL. The CDR3 totals 17 residues. Trimming took off 2 bases at V and 9 bases at J, with 26 bases between the two ends. The DNA of the CDR3 is TGCGCCAGCAGCCAACCTTGGGGGCGAGGGGACTACCTCATGCAGTACTTC. Its translation is CASSQPWGRGDYLMQYF.

The genes are TRBV9 and TRBJ2-1; TRBD2 matches 8 bases. Germline CDR1 is SGDLS and CDR2 is YYNGEE. The V segment lost 2 bases and the J segment 2 bases; nucleotides outside the gene matches: 3. CDR3 length equals 15 residues. The chain's CDR3 is CASSVAGGPYNEQFF. The CDR3 nucleotides read TGTGCCAGCAGCGTGGCGGGGGGCCCCTACAATGAGCAGTTCTTC.

This chain joins TRBV5-1 and TRBJ2-7, with D hard to call. Between the trimmed V and J ends, which lost 2 bases and 4 bases, there was a span of 10 bases. CDR1 is SGHRS, CDR2 YFSETQ, per germline. The CDR3 contains 13 residues. CDR3 in amino acids: CASSFSSGYEQYF. The DNA for the CDR3 is TGCGCCAGCAGCTTTAGCTCGGGTTACGAGCAGTACTTC.

This clone was detected only once. The rearrangement joins TRBV19 to TRBJ1-5; perhaps TRBD1 as D (5 bases). V was pared by 4 bases and J by 5 bases, with 15 bases between. Germline V lookup: CDR1 LNHDA, CDR2 SQIVND (reference sequence). The CDR3 length is 15 residues. The CDR3 DNA reads as TGTGCCAGTAGTACCGGCGGGAGGGGTTATCAGCCCCAGCATTTT. Its protein is CASSTGGRGYQPQHF.

This CDR3 reads CASSPAGSTNQPQHF. CDR3 DNA sequence: TGTGCCAGCAGCCCAGCAGGGTCTACCAATCAGCCCCAGCATTTT. The chain employs TRBV9 and TRBJ1-5; weak D call: TRBD1 (5 bases). The CDR3 extends over 15 amino acids. The V gene's germline CDR1 is SGDLS and CDR2 YYNGEE. Trimming stripped 4 bases from V and 3 bases from J, with 14 bases between.

J is TRBJ1-4 and V is TRBV28, with 7 bases aligning to TRBD1. The germline CDR1 and CDR2 sequences are MDHEN and SYDVKM. V was clipped by 5 bases and J by 4 bases; unmatched bases: 16. The CDR3 is 18 residues long. CDR3 residues: CASSRNRGPGGFNEKLFF. CDR3 bases: TGTGCCAGCAGTCGTAACCGGGGGCCAGGGGGGTTTAATGAAAAACTGTTTTTT.

The gene calls are TRBV5-1 and TRBJ2-3, with 7 bases lining up with TRBD2. The CDR3 consists of 15 residues. The V gene end was trimmed by 8 bases and the J gene end by 0 bases; junction bases not matched to a gene: 9. Germline lookup yields CDR1 SGHRS and CDR2 YFSETQ. This chain's CDR3 is CASHTGGSSTDTQYF. The DNA for the CDR3 is TGCGCCAGTCACACGGGGGGATCCAGCACAGATACGCAGTATTTT.

The CDR3 sequence is CASSDFRQGSSYTF. The CDR3 coding sequence is TGTGCCAGCAGTGATTTCAGGCAGGGGAGTAGCTACACCTTC. The V gene is TRBV6-1, the J gene TRBJ1-2, with D perhaps matching TRBD1 (6 bases). The CDR3 has 14 amino acids. The ends were cut back, 3 bases at V and 9 bases at J, with 17 bases in the middle. Germline V gives CDR1 MNHNS, CDR2 SASEGT.

The chain joins TRBV7-7 to TRBJ2-5; 8 positions agree with TRBD2. Germline values: CDR1 SSHAT, CDR2 FNYEAQ (reference sequence). CDR3 size: 13 residues. The CDR3 DNA reads TGTGCTAGTACCGGGACTAGTCAGGAGACCCAGTACTTC. Amino acids: CASTGTSQETQYF.

V and J are TRBV5-3 and TRBJ2-3; 11 bases agree with TRBD2. TRBV5-3 is classed as an ORF, of uncertain function. The trim removed 4 bases at V and 2 bases at J, leaving 6 bases unmatched. The length of the CDR3 is 16 residues. The CDR3 spells CARSRGTSGFTDTQYF. CDR3 coding DNA: TGTGCCAGAAGCCGTGGGACTAGCGGATTCACAGATACGCAGTATTTT.

V is TRBV19 and J is TRBJ2-4, with 7 bases aligning to TRBD1. Germline trimming cut 0 bases from V and 2 bases from J; bases unmatched to any gene: 4. The CDR3 spans 16 residues. Germline-derived CDR1 and CDR2 are LNHDA and SQIVND (reference sequence). Here the CDR3 reads CASSIDLQGSKNIQYF. The CDR3 region has the DNA TGTGCCAGTAGTATAGACCTACAGGGGTCCAAAAACATTCAGTACTTC.

This clone was counted once. The chain recombines TRBV18 with TRBJ1-1; the match to TRBD1 covers 10 bases. V trimming: 3 bases; J trimming: 6 bases; junction bases outside the gene matches: 10. Germline V gene sequence: CDR1 KGHSH, CDR2 LQKENI. This CDR3 has 16 residues. CDR3 DNA: TGTGCCAGCTCACCGAAAAGGGACAGGGGAAATTCTGAAGCTTTCTTT. Its protein product is CASSPKRDRGNSEAFF.

The chain links TRBV6-5 to TRBJ2-1, with D hard to call. CDR1 is MNHEY, CDR2 SVGAGI, per germline. CDR3 length equals 13 residues. V was trimmed by 7 bases and J by 4 bases, leaving 11 bases between them. CDR3 in DNA: TGTGCCAGCAAGCATGCCCGTTACAATGAGCAGTTCTTC. Residues: CASKHARYNEQFF.

This clone was seen a handful of times. The chain employs TRBV5-3 and TRBJ2-7; 8 bases line up with TRBD1. TRBV5-3 is marked as an open reading frame, function uncertain. The trim removed 3 bases at V and 2 bases at J, leaving 4 bases unmatched. The CDR3 extends over 14 amino acids. Here the CDR3 DNA reads TGTGCCAGAAGCTCGGTGGGACAGGCCTACGAGCAGTACTTC. It specifies CARSSVGQAYEQYF.

This chain connects TRBV7-2 to TRBJ2-1, with TRBD1 identical over 9 bases. From germline, CDR1 is SGHTA and CDR2 FQGNSA. CDR3 length equals 20 residues. The junction had 12 bases not matched to a gene; V was cut back by 0 bases and J by 0 bases. The CDR3 protein is CASSLAPGQGLLRSYNEQFF. CDR3 bases: TGTGCCAGCAGCTTAGCTCCGGGACAGGGCCTACTTCGCTCCTACAATGAGCAGTTCTTC.

The CDR3 nucleotides are TGTGCCATCGGGGCAGGAGTGGATTCACCCCTCCACTTT. Residues: CAIGAGVDSPLHF. J is TRBJ1-6 and V is TRBV10-3; TRBD1 is a possible D gene (5 bases). Trimming stripped 8 bases from V and 8 bases from J, with 13 bases between. Germline V CDR1 and CDR2: ENHRY, SYGVKD. This CDR3 contains 13 residues.

This clone was seen only once. The rearrangement joins TRBV6-5 to TRBJ2-7; D is possibly TRBD2 (6 bases). CDR1 is MNHEY, CDR2 SVGAGI, per germline. V lost 2 bases to trimming and J lost 3 bases, with 11 bases between them. CDR3 length: 14 amino acids. The CDR3 spells CASSYGRGLYEQYF. Here the CDR3 DNA reads TGTGCCAGCAGTTACGGGCGGGGCCTCTACGAGCAGTACTTC.